The clone carrying this TCR beta chain was seen repeatedly, ten times or more. The antigen is not known. These data come from a study of metastatic and nonmetastatic thyroid tumors. At the level of the study: Repertoire comparisons spanned blood and tumor or nodule tissue from malignant and benign thyroid patients.

This CDR3 is 15 amino acids long. Germline loops: CDR1 KGHSH, CDR2 LQKENI. Trimming removed 6 bases from V and 9 bases from J; junction bases left unmatched: 16. Per the original data handling: It was from CDR3 differences across clinicopathological groups that a distant-metastasis classifier for papillary thyroid cancer was built. TCRdb redid the clone calls on the PCR reads using MiXCR. The V and J calls, along with clone size, are taken from TCRdb and not from the paper's own processing. This table holds 60,000 to 75,000 clones, just over 4% found once. Study observations and caveats: Compared with benign nodules, malignant thyroid tumors were reported to have significantly higher TCR beta diversity in both blood and tumor.

Every patient underwent thyroid surgery untreated. The receptor was isolated from a female donor with papillary thyroid cancer or a benign thyroid nodule (not recorded which). Some clones in this sample may be carry-over from other donors' samples. Material: blood. The genes are TRBV18 and TRBJ1-2, with 7 bases matching TRBD1. In DNA form, the CDR3 reads TGTGCCAGCTCGCCGACAGGGACGCGGGGGTATAGCTACACCTTC. Translating gives CASSPTGTRGYSYTF.